A selection of T cell receptor beta chains follows, all from one sample in a study of cytomegalovirus exposure and HLA in healthy donors. The protocol was immunoSEQ multiplex PCR, while the TCRdb copy is restricted to in-frame clones and leaves out a portion. The table includes about 150,000 clones, 65% to 85% detected once. Sequencing was done on a sample of PBMCs. The receptors here all came from a middle-aged woman in good health and CMV-seropositive. The CDR3 runs from the conserved cysteine through the conserved F or W. A D gene is named only where the DNA matches it firmly. Clone size is shown for a subset of rows, as once, few, many or a class of expanded clone.

J gene | D gene | V gene | clone size | CDR3 DNA | CDR3 protein
TRBJ1-5 | . | TRBV27 | . | TGTGCCAGCAGTCCACAGGGAGCGGCACAGCCCCAGCATTTT | CASSPQGAAQPQHF
TRBJ2-1 | TRBD2 | TRBV5-4 | . | TGTGCCAGCAGTTACACTAGCGGGAGGTCGTACAATGAGCAGTTCTTC | CASSYTSGRSYNEQFF
TRBJ1-1 | TRBD1 | TRBV19 | once | TGTGCCAGTAGTGGGGGGACAGGGGGCGGCCCCACTGAAGCTTTCTTT | CASSGGTGGGPTEAFF
TRBJ1-1 | TRBD1 | TRBV7-8 | . | TGTGCCAGCAGCTTAGACCAGGGGGCGCAGGGCACTGAAGCTTTCTTT | CASSLDQGAQGTEAFF
TRBJ2-1 | . | TRBV2 | . | TGTGCCAGCAGTGAAGTTCGTGGCTCTCCTTATGAGCAGTTCTTC | CASSEVRGSPYEQFF
TRBJ1-2 | . | TRBV19 | . | TGTGCCAGTAGTGACAGTCCTTCTACTCGTGGCTACACCTTC | CASSDSPSTRGYTF
TRBJ1-2 | . | TRBV2 | . | TGTGCCAGCAGTGACCCAGGGAATGCGGAGGGCTACACCTTC | CASSDPGNAEGYTF
TRBJ2-7 | . | TRBV19 | . | TGTGCCAGTAGTATGCTAAGTGTCTCCGAGCAGTACTTC | CASSMLSVSEQYF
TRBJ2-3 | TRBD2 | TRBV28 | . | TGTGCCAGCAGTTTAAAGCTAAGCGGGAGGGCCCGGGATACGCAGTATTTT | CASSLKLSGRARDTQYF
TRBJ2-7 | . | TRBV6-1 | . | TGTGCCAGCAGGCAGGGGACCTCCTACGAGCAGTACTTC | CASRQGTSYEQYF
TRBJ2-2 | . | TRBV10-1 | . | TGCGCCAGCGGTAAAACAGGGCAAAGGACCGGGGAGCTGTTTTTT | CASGKTGQRTGELFF
TRBJ2-5 | TRBD1 | TRBV2 | . | TGTGCCAGCAGTGAACCCCACAGGGGAAGGCAAGAGACCCAGTACTTC | CASSEPHRGRQETQYF
TRBJ2-7 | TRBD2 | TRBV2 | . | TGTGCCAGCAGTTCATGGACTAGCGAGGCCAACGAGCAGTACTTC | CASSSWTSEANEQYF
TRBJ2-7 | TRBD1 | TRBV27 | once | TGTGCCAGCAGTCGACAGGGGAGATTTGGCGAGCAGTACTTC | CASSRQGRFGEQYF
TRBJ2-1 | . | TRBV18 | once | TGTGCCAGCTCACAAAAACAGGGAAATGAGCAGTTCTTC | CASSQKQGNEQFF
TRBJ2-1 | . | TRBV18 | few | TGTGCCAGCTCACCAAGTCTAGGGGCCTACAATGAGCAGTTCTTC | CASSPSLGAYNEQFF
TRBJ2-1 | . | TRBV11-2 | . | TGTGCCAGCAGCCGTATGTACAGTTCCAATGAGCAGTTCTTC | CASSRMYSSNEQFF
TRBJ1-5 | TRBD1 | TRBV7-8 | once | TGTGCCAGCAGCGTAAGCCCAGGGGTTCGAACAGGGGATCCCCAGCATTTT | CASSVSPGVRTGDPQHF
TRBJ2-3 | TRBD2 | TRBV5-1 | once | TGCGCCAGCAGCTTGCAACTAGCGGGAGGCTACTCTAGCACAGATACGCAGTATTTT | CASSLQLAGGYSSTDTQYF
TRBJ1-2 | TRBD1 | TRBV5-4 | . | TGTGCCAGCAGCTTGGGGGCAGGGGGAGATTATGGCTACACCTTC | CASSLGAGGDYGYTF
TRBJ2-2 | TRBD2 | TRBV2 | . | TGTGCCAGCAGTGAAGGGGGTCTAGCGGGTAACACCGGGGAGCTGTTTTTT | CASSEGGLAGNTGELFF
TRBJ2-1 | . | TRBV9 | . | TGTGCCAGCAGCGTAGATGAGTTTAAATCCTACAATGAGCAGTTCTTC | CASSVDEFKSYNEQFF
TRBJ2-1 | . | TRBV5-1 | . | TGCGCCAGCTCGCAGGGCAATGAGCAGTTCTTC | CASSQGNEQFF
TRBJ1-1 | . | TRBV2 | . | TGTGCCAGCAGCTCTCAGGGTACTGAAGCTTTCTTT | CASSSQGTEAFF